Below, one TCR beta chain is given with its context. Clones were sequenced by immunoSEQ multiplex PCR, and TCRdb holds only the in-frame ones, with some missing. The sample lists about 100,000 clones, more than 85% occurring once. The germline gives CDR1 MNHEY, CDR2 SVGAGI. This CDR3 is 15 amino acids long. V lost 6 bases, J lost 5 bases, and 4 bases stayed unmatched. The data were obtained in a study of T cell responses to AZD1222 COVID-19 vaccine. The specimen comprised peripheral blood, sampled on day 0 of AZD1222 vaccination. The TCR was taken from an adult in good health. This rearrangement joins TRBV6-5 to TRBJ2-5; 15 bases fit TRBD2. CDR3 amino acids: CASRDGTSGRETQYF. In DNA, the CDR3 is TGTGCCAGCAGAGATGGGACTAGCGGGAGGGAGACCCAGTACTTC.